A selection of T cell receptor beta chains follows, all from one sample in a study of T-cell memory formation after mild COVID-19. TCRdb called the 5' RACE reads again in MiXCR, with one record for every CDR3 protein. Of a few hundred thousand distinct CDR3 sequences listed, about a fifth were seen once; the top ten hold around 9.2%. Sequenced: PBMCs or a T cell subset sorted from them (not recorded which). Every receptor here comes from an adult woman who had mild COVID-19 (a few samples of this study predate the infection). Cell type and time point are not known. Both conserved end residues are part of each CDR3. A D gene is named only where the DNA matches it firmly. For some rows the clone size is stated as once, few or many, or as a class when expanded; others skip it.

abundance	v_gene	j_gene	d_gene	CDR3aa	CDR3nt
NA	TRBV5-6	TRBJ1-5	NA	CASSPGTSNQPQHF	TGTGCCAGCAGCCCGGGGACATCCAATCAGCCCCAGCATTTT
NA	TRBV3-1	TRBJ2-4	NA	CASSQDLHLENIQYF	TGTGCCAGCAGCCAAGATCTTCACTTGGAAAACATTCAGTACTTC
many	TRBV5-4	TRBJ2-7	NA	CASSLGRGATYEQYF	TGTGCCAGCAGCTTGGGCCGGGGGGCCACCTACGAGCAGTACTTC
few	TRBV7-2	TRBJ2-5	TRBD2	CASSSAGTSGETQYF	TGTGCCAGCAGCTCCGCCGGGACTAGCGGAGAGACCCAGTACTTC
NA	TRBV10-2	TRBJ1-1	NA	CASSDPFTNTEAFF	TGCGCCAGCAGTGATCCCTTTACGAACACTGAAGCTTTCTTT
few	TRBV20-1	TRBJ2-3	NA	CSARDKGRTDTQYF	TGCAGTGCTAGAGATAAGGGGAGGACAGATACGCAGTATTTT
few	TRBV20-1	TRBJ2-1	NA	CSARGSVGEQFF	TGCAGTGCTAGAGGATCAGTTGGGGAGCAGTTCTTC
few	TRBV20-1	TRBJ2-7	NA	CSARPNPRPPYEQYF	TGCAGTGCTAGACCTAACCCGCGGCCGCCCTACGAGCAGTACTTC
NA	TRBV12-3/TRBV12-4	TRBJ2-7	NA	CASSPMGAGYYEQYF	TGTGCCAGCAGTCCCATGGGGGCGGGATACTACGAGCAGTACTTC
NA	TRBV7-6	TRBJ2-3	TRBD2	CASRYSGGSTDTQYF	TGTGCCAGCAGGTATAGCGGGGGCAGCACAGATACGCAGTATTTT
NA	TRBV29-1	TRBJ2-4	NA	CSVEWQGIGIQYF	TGCAGCGTTGAATGGCAGGGGATCGGCATTCAGTACTTC
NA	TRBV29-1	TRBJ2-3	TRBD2	CSVEEGLARTQYF	TGCAGCGTTGAAGAAGGACTAGCCCGGACGCAGTATTTT
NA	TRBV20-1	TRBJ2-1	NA	CSAGSRGSNSYNEQFF	TGCAGTGCTGGGTCCCGGGGAAGCAACTCCTACAATGAGCAGTTCTTC
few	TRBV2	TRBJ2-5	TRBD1	CASASGGGETQYF	TGTGCCAGCGCGTCAGGGGGCGGGGAGACCCAGTACTTC
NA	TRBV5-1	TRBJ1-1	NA	CASSLGSPGEAFF	TGCGCCAGCAGCTTGGGGTCTCCCGGTGAAGCTTTCTTT
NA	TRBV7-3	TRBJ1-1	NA	CASSPIIGGAGTEAFF	TGTGCCAGCAGCCCCATAATTGGCGGGGCCGGCACTGAAGCTTTCTTT
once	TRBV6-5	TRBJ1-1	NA	CASSYSQAMNTEAFF	TGTGCCAGCAGTTATTCGCAGGCGATGAACACTGAAGCTTTCTTT
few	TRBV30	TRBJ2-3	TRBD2	CAWSVGSGRPELRDTQYF	TGTGCCTGGAGTGTTGGTAGCGGGAGGCCGGAACTTAGAGATACGCAGTATTTT
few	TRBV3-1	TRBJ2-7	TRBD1	CASSQGQGALNEQYF	TGTGCCAGCAGCCAAGGACAGGGGGCGCTTAACGAGCAGTACTTC